This T cell receptor (beta chain) came from a study of shared clonotypes between healthy human individuals. On this clone: Its matching antigen is unknown.

Study-level points and caveats: Tissue TCR repertoires likely differ from these blood-only repertoires. Among donors, clonotype sharing was expected to be affected by sequencing depth. A handful of donors showed sharing of 4.5% to 5% of naive CD4 clonotypes. Naive subsets, compared against memory subsets, generally had larger estimated richness values.

The method was immunoSEQ multiplex PCR; TCRdb's version includes in-frame clones alone and lacks a portion of them. The repertoire holds roughly 2,000,000 clones, 90% to 95% seen once, with about 1.7% in the top ten. V shed 0 bases, J shed 5 bases, and the junction held 7 bases outside the gene matches. The CDR3 covers 15 residues. CDR1 is MNHNY, CDR2 SVGAGI, per germline (reference sequence). Naive CD8 cells, CD45RO-negative and positively selected for CCR7, excluded terminally differentiated effector memory CD45RA+ cells. The gene calls are TRBV6-6 and TRBJ2-7, with TRBD2 matching 7 bases. This clonotype was sampled from a man between 18 and 29 years old in good health. Some clones in this sample may be carry-over from other donors' samples. Input material: naive CD8+ T cells from PBMCs. CDR3 region: CASSYSPPGGHEQYF. CDR3 DNA: TGTGCCAGCAGTTACTCCCCTCCGGGAGGACACGAGCAGTACTTC.